This is a list of T cell receptor beta chains from one sample in a study of CXCR3-negative and CXCR3-positive naive CD8 T cells. TCRdb reprocessed the 5' RACE reads and reports one entry per CDR3 protein, with no DNA. The sample totals some 130,000 distinct CDR3 sequences. The material sequenced was naive CXCR3- CD8+ T cells from blood. The receptors derive from a human donor in good health. Some clones in this sample may be carry-over from other donors' samples. CDR3s include the opening cysteine and the closing phenylalanine or tryptophan.

v_gene	j_gene	CDR3aa
TRBV29-1	TRBJ2-7	CSVEAESSYEQYF
TRBV7-8	TRBJ1-1	CASSLDSYELDTEAFF
TRBV7-9	TRBJ2-1	CASSLEGRGNEQFF
TRBV7-3	TRBJ2-3	CASSPQPGADTQYF
TRBV15	TRBJ1-1	CATSRDTEAFF
TRBV5-6	TRBJ2-1	CASSLSGSHSYFYNEQFF
TRBV5-1	TRBJ2-1	CASSLVWVRDDEQFF
TRBV12-3/TRBV12-4	TRBJ1-2	CATSPLGLSYGYTF
TRBV7-8	TRBJ2-3	CASSLAGGPYTTDTQYF
TRBV6-5	TRBJ2-7	CASSPQGAIYEQYF
TRBV20-1	TRBJ2-1	CSARADLGREKTDEQFF
TRBV7-9	TRBJ1-1	CASSPPRPGTTNTEAFF
TRBV12-3/TRBV12-4	TRBJ1-5	CASSLQTDQPQHF
TRBV9	TRBJ2-2	CASSARTGENTGELFF
TRBV29-1	TRBJ2-3	CSVEGQESTDTQYF
TRBV10-1	TRBJ1-1	CASTQRVDTEAFF
TRBV28	TRBJ2-1	CASSSLDLPNNEQFF
TRBV25-1	TRBJ2-6	CASSGIRQGASGANVLTF
TRBV28	TRBJ1-5	CASSLFVPSNQPQHF
TRBV12-3/TRBV12-4	TRBJ2-3	CASTPSLPLDTQYF
TRBV7-3	TRBJ2-3	CASVRDRATDTQYF
TRBV12-3/TRBV12-4	TRBJ2-1	CASNLAGEGYNEQFF
TRBV9	TRBJ2-7	CASSVDVGSYEQYF
TRBV5-5	TRBJ2-3	CASSYADTQYF
TRBV9	TRBJ2-5	CASSPTSSRAGGEETQYF
TRBV15	TRBJ1-2	CATSESGGYGYTF
TRBV29-1	TRBJ2-7	CSAGDVTYEQYF
TRBV5-1	TRBJ1-1	CASSLEGGGGTEAFF
TRBV27	TRBJ2-1	CARSLLAGSSYNEQFF
TRBV29-1	TRBJ1-2	CSVVAGVPEYGYTF
TRBV7-8	TRBJ1-2	CASSRGGAGGYTF
TRBV7-9	TRBJ2-1	CASSSISTGTRDEQFF
TRBV7-9	TRBJ2-2	CASSIRSGSTGELFF
TRBV4-3	TRBJ2-1	CASGPGRRGADEQFF
TRBV3-1	TRBJ2-3	CASSRASGLNTDTQYF
TRBV27	TRBJ2-2	CASSFGGGPETGELFF